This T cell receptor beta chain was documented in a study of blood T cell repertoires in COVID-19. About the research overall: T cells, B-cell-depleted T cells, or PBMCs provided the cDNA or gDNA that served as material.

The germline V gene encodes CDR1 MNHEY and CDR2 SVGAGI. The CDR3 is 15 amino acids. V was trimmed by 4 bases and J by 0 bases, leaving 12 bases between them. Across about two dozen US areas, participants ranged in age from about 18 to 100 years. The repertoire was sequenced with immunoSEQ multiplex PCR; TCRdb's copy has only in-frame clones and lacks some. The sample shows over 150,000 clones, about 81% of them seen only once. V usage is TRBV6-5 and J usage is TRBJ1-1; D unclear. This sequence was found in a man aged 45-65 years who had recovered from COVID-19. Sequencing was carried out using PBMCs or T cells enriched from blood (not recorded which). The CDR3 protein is CASSFEGSLNTEAFF. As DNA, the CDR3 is TGTGCCAGCAGTTTTGAGGGCAGTCTGAACACTGAAGCTTTCTTT.